Listed below are T cell receptor beta chains from one sample, sequenced in a study of early stage breast cancer tumors. TCRdb's copy holds only in-frame clones and misses some; the assay was immunoSEQ multiplex PCR. Here the sample spans roughly 30,000 clones, roughly 81% being singletons. Sequencing was performed on blood. Every receptor here comes from a person aged 45-60 years with breast cancer. CDR3s include the opening cysteine and the closing phenylalanine or tryptophan. A D gene is named only where the DNA matches it firmly. Only part of the rows carry a size: once, few, many, or a class if the clone is expanded.

J: TRBJ1-1
size: .
V: TRBV5-5
D: .
length: 13
DNA: TGTGCCAGCAGCTTGGGGGGGAGCACTGAAGCTTTCTTT
CDR3: CASSLGGSTEAFF

J: TRBJ2-7
size: .
V: TRBV30
D: .
length: 15
DNA: TGTGCCTGGAGTGTATCTCTATTAGGGGGTGGTGAGCAGTACTTC
CDR3: CAWSVSLLGGGEQYF

J: TRBJ1-1
size: .
V: TRBV6-5
D: TRBD1
length: 13
DNA: TGTGCCACCGGGACAGGGGAAAGGACTGAAGCTTTCTTT
CDR3: CATGTGERTEAFF

J: TRBJ2-1
size: .
V: TRBV7-9
D: .
length: 12
DNA: TGTGCCAGCAGCTTAGCGCGCGCTGAGCAGTTCTTC
CDR3: CASSLARAEQFF

J: TRBJ2-7
size: .
V: TRBV11-2
D: .
length: 14
DNA: TGTGCCAGCAGCTTAGATCTCCGGGACTACGAGCAGTACTTC
CDR3: CASSLDLRDYEQYF

J: TRBJ2-2
size: .
V: TRBV5-6
D: .
length: 16
DNA: TGTGCCAGCAGCCCCGCCGGGACCAAGATGCCCGGGGAGCTGTTTTTT
CDR3: CASSPAGTKMPGELFF

J: TRBJ1-1
size: .
V: TRBV5-3
D: .
length: 13
DNA: TGTGCCAGCAGCTTTGGGGAGGACACTGAAGCTTTCTTT
CDR3: CASSFGEDTEAFF

J: TRBJ1-3
size: .
V: TRBV9
D: .
length: 15
DNA: TGTGCCAGCAGCGAAACAGGCAGAGAGGGAAACACCATATATTTT
CDR3: CASSETGREGNTIYF

J: TRBJ2-3
size: .
V: TRBV18
D: .
length: 15
DNA: TGTGCCAGCTCCCCCGGAGTAGGGCCCCTTCATACGCAGTATTTT
CDR3: CASSPGVGPLHTQYF

J: TRBJ2-7
size: .
V: TRBV5-4
D: TRBD1
length: 16
DNA: TGTGCCAGCAGCCCCACCCGGGACAGGCTATCCTACGAGCAGTACTTC
CDR3: CASSPTRDRLSYEQYF

J: TRBJ2-7
size: .
V: TRBV9
D: .
length: 16
DNA: TGTGCCAGCAGCGTAGTCAGTTTTGGACTACCCTACGAGCAGTACTTC
CDR3: CASSVVSFGLPYEQYF

J: TRBJ1-2
size: few
V: TRBV4-1
D: TRBD1
length: 15
DNA: TGCGCCAGCAGCCAAGTATCCGGGACAGGGGATGGCTACACCTTC
CDR3: CASSQVSGTGDGYTF

J: TRBJ2-2
size: .
V: TRBV9
D: .
length: 15
DNA: TGTGCCAGCAGCGTAGCTGAGGGGTACAGCGGGGAGCTGTTTTTT
CDR3: CASSVAEGYSGELFF

J: TRBJ1-2
size: .
V: TRBV29-1
D: TRBD1
length: 11
DNA: TGCAGCGCCGCGACAGGGTATGGCTACACCTTC
CDR3: CSAATGYGYTF

J: TRBJ2-3
size: .
V: TRBV6-5
D: .
length: 16
DNA: TGTGCCAGCAGTTATCAGCCAACACCACCCACAGATACGCAGTATTTT
CDR3: CASSYQPTPPTDTQYF